These T cell receptor beta chains were read from a single sample in a study of blood T cell repertoires in COVID-19. Assay: immunoSEQ multiplex PCR; the TCRdb copy retains only in-frame clones and omits some. The table shows about 75,000 clones, with 85% to 90% occurring only once. The source material was peripheral blood. Receptor source: a human donor in a cohort sampled during active COVID-19. Both conserved end residues are part of each CDR3. Fields, in order: J gene, D gene, V gene, clone size, CDR3 DNA, CDR3 protein. The D gene is left open where the match is weak. A row's size may be missing; if present it is once, few, many or a size class.

j_call: TRBJ2-7
d_call: TRBD1
v_call: TRBV2
clone_size: .
cdr3_nt: TGTGCCACCGGGACAGGGTTTAATGAGCAGTACTTC
cdr3_aa: CATGTGFNEQYF

j_call: TRBJ1-4
d_call: .
v_call: TRBV7-6
clone_size: .
cdr3_nt: TGTGCCAGCAGCTTGTCCAGGGGCGGTGAAAAACTGTTTTTT
cdr3_aa: CASSLSRGGEKLFF

j_call: TRBJ2-2
d_call: .
v_call: TRBV14
clone_size: .
cdr3_nt: TGTGCCAGCAGCCCCGGGGGTAGACCGCGAACCGGGGAGCTGTTTTTT
cdr3_aa: CASSPGGRPRTGELFF

j_call: TRBJ1-6
d_call: TRBD1
v_call: TRBV7-8
clone_size: once
cdr3_nt: TGTGCCAGCAGCGGAAGGACAGGGGATAATTCACCCCTCCACTTT
cdr3_aa: CASSGRTGDNSPLHF

j_call: TRBJ1-5
d_call: .
v_call: TRBV27
clone_size: .
cdr3_nt: TGTGCCAGCAGTTTATCGGGGGGGCAGGGATGGCCCCAGCATTTT
cdr3_aa: CASSLSGGQGWPQHF

j_call: TRBJ2-1
d_call: TRBD1
v_call: TRBV14
clone_size: few
cdr3_nt: TGTGCCAGCAGCCAAAACCGGGACAGGGGGTGGAATGAGCAGTTCTTC
cdr3_aa: CASSQNRDRGWNEQFF

j_call: TRBJ2-7
d_call: .
v_call: TRBV19
clone_size: medium-sized
cdr3_nt: TGTGCCAGCAAAAAAGCGACAGCCTCCTACGAGCAGTACTTC
cdr3_aa: CASKKATASYEQYF

j_call: TRBJ2-2
d_call: .
v_call: TRBV25-1
clone_size: .
cdr3_nt: TGTGCCACCCACCACGAGGACACCGGGGAGCTGTTTTTT
cdr3_aa: CATHHEDTGELFF

j_call: TRBJ1-6
d_call: .
v_call: TRBV5-1
clone_size: .
cdr3_nt: TGCGCCAGCAGCTTGGCCCGTGCAGGAAATAATTCACCCCTCCACTTT
cdr3_aa: CASSLARAGNNSPLHF

j_call: TRBJ2-7
d_call: .
v_call: TRBV4-3
clone_size: .
cdr3_nt: TGCGCCAGCAGCCAAGAATCTATGGGGCTAGTCGAGCAGTACTTC
cdr3_aa: CASSQESMGLVEQYF

j_call: TRBJ2-5
d_call: TRBD1
v_call: TRBV6-6
clone_size: .
cdr3_nt: TGTGCCAGCAGCTCCGGGACAGTTATCGAGACCCAGTACTTC
cdr3_aa: CASSSGTVIETQYF

j_call: TRBJ1-5
d_call: .
v_call: TRBV15
clone_size: .
cdr3_nt: TGTGCCACCAGCAGAGGACAGTCGGATCAGCCCCAGCATTTT
cdr3_aa: CATSRGQSDQPQHF

j_call: TRBJ1-1
d_call: TRBD1
v_call: TRBV25-1
clone_size: .
cdr3_nt: TGTGCCAGCAGTGATCCTACAGGGGGGAACACTGAAGCTTTCTTT
cdr3_aa: CASSDPTGGNTEAFF

j_call: TRBJ2-6
d_call: TRBD1
v_call: TRBV4-1
clone_size: .
cdr3_nt: TGCGCCAGCAGCCATTTCTTTGGGACAGGGGTGAGCTCTGGGGCCAACGTCCTGACTTTC
cdr3_aa: CASSHFFGTGVSSGANVLTF